This is a list of T cell receptor beta chains from one sample in a study of cytomegalovirus exposure and HLA in healthy donors. Measured with immunoSEQ multiplex PCR; TCRdb has only the in-frame clones, and not every one. The sample includes around 180,000 clones, 80% to 90% seen only once; the top ten take roughly 2.3%. Specimen: PBMCs. Every receptor here comes from a male donor in good health and CMV-seronegative. Both conserved end residues are part of each CDR3. The D gene is left open where the match is weak. Some rows mark clone size as missing; the rest say once, few, many or name a class of expanded clone.

j_call | clone_size | d_call | v_call | cdr3_nt | cdr3_aa
TRBJ2-7 | once | TRBD2 | TRBV29-1 | TGCAGCGTTGTTGCGGGGGTCTACGAGCAGTACTTC | CSVVAGVYEQYF
TRBJ2-5 | - | TRBD1 | TRBV7-9 | TGTGCCAGCAGTCCGGACAGGGGAAGAGAGACCCAGTACTTC | CASSPDRGRETQYF
TRBJ2-2 | - | TRBD2 | TRBV5-6 | TGTGCCAGCAGCTTGGGTGGGACTAGCGTCAATCCGACCGGGGAGCTGTTTTTT | CASSLGGTSVNPTGELFF
TRBJ2-7 | - | - | TRBV6-4 | TGTGCCAGCAGTGACGGCCACGAGCAGTACTTC | CASSDGHEQYF
TRBJ1-5 | - | TRBD1 | TRBV6-6 | TGTGCCAGCAGCCGGGACAGAGTTAGCAATCAGCCCCAGCATTTT | CASSRDRVSNQPQHF
TRBJ2-3 | - | TRBD2 | TRBV29-1 | TGCAGCGTCGGGACTAGCGGGAGGGCACGTACGCAGTATTTT | CSVGTSGRARTQYF
TRBJ2-1 | - | TRBD2 | TRBV7-8 | TGTGCCAGCAGCTTCCCCGGGACTAGCGGGGTTGGGGGTACCTACAATGAGCAGTTCTTC | CASSFPGTSGVGGTYNEQFF
TRBJ1-1 | - | - | TRBV19 | TGTGCCAGTAGTACCGGGGGTAACACTGAAGCTTTCTTT | CASSTGGNTEAFF
TRBJ1-4 | - | TRBD1 | TRBV10-3 | TGTGCCATCAGGACGACAGGGATGGGTGAAAAACTGTTTTTT | CAIRTTGMGEKLFF
TRBJ2-5 | - | TRBD1 | TRBV5-4 | TGTGCCAGCACCCGGGACAGTAAGCAAGAGACCCAGTACTTC | CASTRDSKQETQYF
TRBJ2-7 | few | - | TRBV7-3 | TGTGCCAGCAGCTTAACATTCGGGGACGAGCAGTACTTC | CASSLTFGDEQYF
TRBJ2-3 | - | TRBD2 | TRBV9 | TGTGCCAGCAGCGTAATGACTAGCCAGAGCGCAGATACGCAGTATTTT | CASSVMTSQSADTQYF
TRBJ1-1 | once | TRBD1 | TRBV10-3 | TGTGCCATCAGTGGGGACAGGGTACGCACTGAAGCTTTCTTT | CAISGDRVRTEAFF
TRBJ2-2 | once | TRBD1 | TRBV30 | TGTGCCTGGAGTGTACAGGGGGCAGGGACCGGGGAGCTGTTTTTT | CAWSVQGAGTGELFF
TRBJ2-7 | - | TRBD1 | TRBV9 | TGTGCCAGCAGCGTGACAGGGGCGGAGCAGTACTTC | CASSVTGAEQYF
TRBJ2-3 | - | TRBD1 | TRBV27 | TGTGCCAGCAGTTCCCGACAGGGAATTACGCAGTATTTT | CASSSRQGITQYF
TRBJ2-2 | - | TRBD2 | TRBV7-7 | TGTGCTAGCAGCCCGGGACTAGCGATAAACACCGGGGAGCTGTTTTTT | CASSPGLAINTGELFF
TRBJ2-2 | - | - | TRBV7-2 | TGTGCCAGCATCCAAGCCTCCACCAACACCGGGGAGCTGTTTTTT | CASIQASTNTGELFF
TRBJ2-3 | - | TRBD2 | TRBV9 | TGTGCCAGCAGCCCCCTCCCCGGACTAGCAGGCACAGATACGCAGTATTTT | CASSPLPGLAGTDTQYF
TRBJ2-3 | once | TRBD1 | TRBV11-3 | TGTGCCAGCAGCAGCGGGGACAGGGAAGCAGATACGCAGTATTTT | CASSSGDREADTQYF
TRBJ2-5 | - | - | TRBV5-4 | TGTGCCAGCAGCTTGGAAGGACACAGTTACCAAGAGACCCAGTACTTC | CASSLEGHSYQETQYF
TRBJ1-2 | - | - | TRBV7-2 | TGTGCCAGCAGCTTAAGTTCCGGGACTAACTATGGCTACACCTTC | CASSLSSGTNYGYTF
TRBJ1-5 | - | - | TRBV30 | TGTGCCTGGAGTCCGGGGAGCAATCAGCCCCAGCATTTT | CAWSPGSNQPQHF
TRBJ2-7 | - | - | TRBV19 | TGTGCCAGTAGTATCCCAGGGGCCGGCTACGAGCAGTACTTC | CASSIPGAGYEQYF
TRBJ1-2 | few | - | TRBV19 | TGTGCCAGTAGCTTCCAGGACAAGAACTATGGCTACACCTTC | CASSFQDKNYGYTF
TRBJ1-3 | - | - | TRBV10-3 | TGTGCCATCAGTGCAGGGTTAGGAAACACCATATATTTT | CAISAGLGNTIYF
TRBJ2-2 | few | - | TRBV14 | TGTGCCAGCAGCCAAATTTCGGCCGGGGAGCTGTTTTTT | CASSQISAGELFF
TRBJ2-7 | - | TRBD1 | TRBV19 | TGTGCCAGTAGCCGATTTGGGGACAGAAACTCCTACGAGCAGTACTTC | CASSRFGDRNSYEQYF
TRBJ2-5 | once | - | TRBV29-1 | TGCAGCGTACAGAACCCTCAAGAGACCCAGTACTTC | CSVQNPQETQYF
TRBJ2-7 | - | - | TRBV6-1 | TGTGCCAGCAGTGAAAGGAGGGGCTACGAGCAGTACTTC | CASSERRGYEQYF
TRBJ2-7 | - | TRBD2 | TRBV4-3 | TGCGCCAGCAGCCAAGAATCTCCCGGGGGGAGGAACTTC | CASSQESPGGRNF
TRBJ2-7 | - | TRBD2 | TRBV5-5 | TGTGCCAGCAGCTTTGGGCTAGCGGAATCCTACGAGCAGTACTTC | CASSFGLAESYEQYF
TRBJ2-5 | - | - | TRBV7-9 | TGTGCCAGCAGACCTAATTGGCGGGCCAAGCAAGAGACCCAGTACTTC | CASRPNWRAKQETQYF
TRBJ2-1 | - | - | TRBV4-3 | TGCGCCAGCAGCCAAGAAGGACTCACAAACAATGAGCAGTTCTTC | CASSQEGLTNNEQFF
TRBJ1-5 | - | TRBD1 | TRBV19 | TGTGCCAGTAGAACACCGGGACAGGGGACTCAGCCCCAGCATTTT | CASRTPGQGTQPQHF
TRBJ2-5 | - | - | TRBV7-7 | TGTGCCAGCAGCTCCACGGGAGCAGGTCAAGAGACCCAGTACTTC | CASSSTGAGQETQYF
TRBJ1-3 | - | - | TRBV7-9 | TGTGCCAGCAGCTTATGGGCAGGGCAAGGAAACACCATATATTTT | CASSLWAGQGNTIYF
TRBJ2-7 | - | TRBD1 | TRBV28 | TGTGCCAGCAGCCAACTGGGACAGGGCCTTCGAAACACCTACGAGCAGTACTTC | CASSQLGQGLRNTYEQYF
TRBJ1-1 | - | - | TRBV11-1 | TGTGCCAGCAGCTTTCAGGGGCCCACTGAAGCTTTCTTT | CASSFQGPTEAFF
TRBJ2-7 | - | - | TRBV6-1 | TGTGCCATTACGGAGGCAGTACCTACCTACGAGCAGTACTTC | CAITEAVPTYEQYF
TRBJ1-1 | few | - | TRBV20-1 | TGCAGTGCTAGTTACGGGAAAACAGCTTTCTTT | CSASYGKTAFF
TRBJ2-1 | - | - | TRBV9 | TGTGCCAGCAGCGTAGCGGTATCCTCCTACAATGAGCAGTTCTTC | CASSVAVSSYNEQFF
TRBJ2-4 | few | TRBD1 | TRBV29-1 | TGCAGCGTTGACGTGACAGGGACCAAAAACATTCAGTACTTC | CSVDVTGTKNIQYF
TRBJ2-1 | - | TRBD2 | TRBV6-6 | TGTGCCAGCAGTTACTCCGGGACTACCTACAATGAGCAGTTCTTC | CASSYSGTTYNEQFF
TRBJ2-7 | - | TRBD1 | TRBV29-1 | TGCAGCGTTTACCGGGACAGGAGGGATGAGCAGTACTTC | CSVYRDRRDEQYF
TRBJ1-2 | - | TRBD1 | TRBV5-1 | TGCGCCAGCAGCTTGGCGCAGGGGGATGGCTACACCTTC | CASSLAQGDGYTF
TRBJ1-4 | once | - | TRBV6-1 | TGTGCCAGCAGTGAAGGCCAACTCCTTGACAGGCGCGGGGGGGGTGAAAAACTGTTTTTT | CASSEGQLLDRRGGGEKLFF
TRBJ2-3 | - | - | TRBV5-1 | TGCGCCAGCAGCTTGGGGGGACTCGAGGATACGCAGTATTTT | CASSLGGLEDTQYF
TRBJ2-6 | - | - | TRBV5-4 | TGTGCCATCCGGAGGGGCCGTGGGGCCAACGTCCTGACTTTC | CAIRRGRGANVLTF
TRBJ2-1 | - | - | TRBV4-1 | TGCGCCAGCAGCCAAGTGCGGGGAGTCTCCTACAATGAGCAGTTCTTC | CASSQVRGVSYNEQFF
TRBJ2-7 | - | TRBD2 | TRBV4-2 | TGTGCCAGCAGCCAAGACTCTGGCGGGAGGGCCCCCTACGAGCAGTACTTC | CASSQDSGGRAPYEQYF
TRBJ2-3 | - | - | TRBV4-2 | TGTGCCAGCAGCCAAGGCCCGGGACTTACCACAGATACGCAGTATTTT | CASSQGPGLTTDTQYF
TRBJ1-5 | - | TRBD1 | TRBV30 | TGTGCCTGGAGTGTACGGGGGACAGGGGCAAATCTGTTGCCCCAGCATTTT | CAWSVRGTGANLLPQHF
TRBJ2-3 | - | - | TRBV5-1 | TGCGCCAGCAGCTTGGTGGAGCCTAGCACAGATACGCAGTATTTT | CASSLVEPSTDTQYF
TRBJ2-6 | - | TRBD1 | TRBV5-1 | TGCGCCAGCAGCTGGGACAGGGGGCGGTCGGTTGGGGCCAACGTCCTGACTTTC | CASSWDRGRSVGANVLTF
TRBJ2-5 | - | - | TRBV5-1 | TGCGCCAGCAGCTTTGTTCCCCGAGAGACCCAGTACTTC | CASSFVPRETQYF
TRBJ2-7 | few | - | TRBV7-2 | TGTGCCAGCAGCGTCGGACTGGGGGGAGTGGACGAGCAGTACTTC | CASSVGLGGVDEQYF